The 21 T cell receptor beta chains given below trace back to one sample, sequenced in a study of blood T cell repertoires in COVID-19. Data came from immunoSEQ multiplex PCR; TCRdb stores just in-frame clones and leaves some out. This sample yields some 350,000 clones, of which roughly nine tenths are seen a single time; roughly 1% belongs to the top ten. The sample was PBMCs or T cells enriched from blood (not recorded which). The receptors were sampled from a young man who had recovered from COVID-19.

The chain has TRBV28 and TRBJ2-1; D might be TRBD1 (5 bases). Germline CDR1 reads MDHEN; CDR2 reads SYDVKM. V was clipped by 2 bases and J by 8 bases, with 22 bases between them. The CDR3 loop spans 17 amino acids. The CDR3 DNA sequence: TGTGCCAGCAGTTTAAGGGTCGTGGCTAGTTGGGGCGATGAGCAGTTCTTC. As protein: CASSLRVVASWGDEQFF.

This clone was observed a single time. V is TRBV6-5 and J is TRBJ1-5; D is perhaps TRBD1 (6 bases). V dropped 7 bases and J dropped 4 bases, with 11 bases sitting between them. The CDR3 length is 13 residues. Germline loops: CDR1 MNHEY, CDR2 SVGAGI. The CDR3 reads CASTPQGNQPQHF. CDR3 in DNA: TGTGCCAGCACCCCGCAGGGGAATCAGCCCCAGCATTTT.

V and J are TRBV27 and TRBJ2-1; no definite D call. Germline CDR1 reads MNHEY; CDR2 reads SMNVEV (reference sequence). Deletions cut 2 bases from V and 4 bases from J, with 6 bases between. The CDR3 has 13 residues. This CDR3 reads CASSLKTYNEQFF. DNA for the CDR3: TGTGCCAGCAGTTTAAAGACTTACAATGAGCAGTTCTTC.

The V and J genes are TRBV7-8 and TRBJ2-1, with 12 bases identical to TRBD1. The germline V gene has CDR1 SGHVS and CDR2 FQNEAQ. V lost 4 bases and J lost 4; bases outside the gene matches: 11. The CDR3 has 18 amino acids. CDR3: CASSWDRGPPSQYNEQFF. In nucleotides, the CDR3 is TGTGCCAGCAGCTGGGACAGGGGGCCCCCCTCACAATACAATGAGCAGTTCTTC.

The chain links TRBV10-3 to TRBJ2-2; D is perhaps TRBD1 (6 bases). This CDR3 has 17 residues. Per germline, CDR1 ENHRY and CDR2 SYGVKD. The germline V and J ends were trimmed by 4 bases and 4 bases, with 19 bases remaining between them. CDR3 DNA: TGTGCCATCAGTGCCACACAACAGGGAAAGGGCACCGGGGAGCTGTTTTTT. Its translation: CAISATQQGKGTGELFF.

The chain links TRBV5-4 to TRBJ2-1; TRBD2 matches 9 bases. V lost 4 bases to trimming and J lost 1 base; unmatched junction nucleotides: 6. The CDR3 contains 16 residues. Per germline, CDR1 SGHNT and CDR2 YYREEE (reference sequence). The CDR3 nucleotides read TGTGCCAGCAGCGGTCATAGCGGGAGTTCCTACAATGAGCAGTTCTTC. It encodes CASSGHSGSSYNEQFF.

The chain has TRBV7-8 and TRBJ2-3; TRBD2 matches 7 bases. Germline CDR1 is SGHVS and CDR2 is FQNEAQ. This CDR3 comprises 14 residues. The trim removed 0 bases at V and 4 bases at J, leaving 1 base unmatched. This CDR3 is CASSLAGGADTQYF. The CDR3 DNA follows: TGTGCCAGCAGCTTAGCGGGGGGGGCAGATACGCAGTATTTT.

The gene calls are TRBV6-1 and TRBJ1-2; no definite D call. V lost 0 bases to trimming and J lost 6 bases, with 5 bases between them. Germline CDR1 reads MNHNS; CDR2 reads SASEGT. This CDR3 has 12 amino acids. The DNA of the CDR3 is TGTGCCAGCAGTGAAGCCAGGAATGGCTACACCTTC. This sequence encodes CASSEARNGYTF.

This clone was recorded only once. The J gene is TRBJ2-3, the V gene TRBV5-4, with 10 bases fitting TRBD2. The CDR3 spans 15 residues. Trimming cost V 1 base and J 3 bases; bases outside gene matches: 2. From germline, CDR1 is SGHNT and CDR2 YYREEE (reference sequence). CDR3 sequence: CASSLIAGGTDTQYF. CDR3 bases: TGTGCCAGCAGCTTGATAGCGGGGGGAACAGATACGCAGTATTTT.

The chain is built from TRBV5-1 and TRBJ2-3; D gene unclear. Trimming stripped 1 base from V and 6 bases from J, with 9 bases between. The CDR3 runs 13 residues. The germline V gene encodes CDR1 SGHRS and CDR2 YFSETQ. The CDR3 region is CASSLIQLDTQYF. CDR3 nucleotides: TGCGCCAGCAGCTTGATCCAACTCGATACGCAGTATTTT.

V usage is TRBV19 and J usage is TRBJ1-2; D ambiguous. The CDR3 is made up of 16 amino acids. Germline V CDR1 and CDR2: LNHDA, SQIVND (reference sequence). The V end lost 3 bases, the J end lost 4 bases, and 18 bases lay between the germline ends. The CDR3 protein is CASSISDPASIYGYTF. The CDR3 coding sequence is TGTGCCAGTAGTATTAGCGACCCTGCGTCTATCTATGGCTACACCTTC.

This clone has just one count. The genes are TRBV4-3 and TRBJ1-2, with 8 bases fitting TRBD1. CDR1 and CDR2 (germline): LGHNA, YSLEER. The CDR3 is 17 residues long. The trim removed 1 base at V and 4 bases at J, leaving 11 bases unmatched. CDR3: CASSQVASGGAGYGYTF. CDR3 DNA sequence: TGCGCCAGCAGCCAAGTAGCGTCAGGGGGCGCGGGCTATGGCTACACCTTC.

The chain has TRBV9 and TRBJ2-6; the D is unclear. Trimming removed 0 bases at V and 1 base at J, with 8 bases between. CDR1 and CDR2 from the germline V gene are SGDLS and YYNGEE. The CDR3 length is 16 residues. CDR3 loop: CASSVGMSSGANVLTF. The CDR3 nucleotides read TGTGCCAGCAGCGTAGGTATGAGTTCTGGGGCCAACGTCCTGACTTTC.

V and J are TRBV9 and TRBJ2-1; possible D gene TRBD1, 6 bases. Between the trimmed V and J ends, which lost 4 bases and 6 bases, there was a span of 17 bases. The CDR3 consists of 15 residues. From germline, CDR1 is SGDLS and CDR2 YYNGEE. Here the CDR3 reads CASSPDRPSTNEQFF. As DNA, the CDR3 is TGTGCCAGCAGCCCCGACAGGCCCTCAACCAATGAGCAGTTCTTC.

The V call is TRBV2, the J call TRBJ1-1; D is unresolved. V gave up 7 bases and J gave up 0 bases, with 3 bases separating them. CDR3 length equals 11 residues. CDR1 and CDR2 from the germline V gene are SNHLY and FYNNEI. CDR3 DNA sequence: TGTGCCAGCAACATGAACACTGAAGCTTTCTTT. It is translated as CASNMNTEAFF. The complete variable domain, with remaining parts taken from reference TRBV2 and TRBJ1-1, reads EPEVTQTPSHQVTQMGQEVILRCVPISNHLYFYWYRQILGQKVEFLVSFYNNEISEKSEIFDDQFSVERPDGSNFTLKIRSTKLEDSAMYFCASNMNTEAFFGQGTRLTVV.

The chain links TRBV10-3 to TRBJ2-7; 7 bases map to TRBD1. Per the germline V gene, CDR1 is ENHRY and CDR2 is SYGVKD. Trimming at V came to 7 bases and at J to 5 bases, leaving 8 bases not matched to a gene. The CDR3 is 13 amino acids. CDR3 sequence (DNA): TGTGCCATCACCACAGGGGAAGTGGACGAGCAGTACTTC. Its protein is CAITTGEVDEQYF.

This rearrangement joins TRBV3-1 (or the pseudogene TRBV3-2) to TRBJ1-4; 8 nucleotides line up with TRBD1. Germline lookup yields CDR1 LGHDT and CDR2 YNNKEL (reference sequence). V was clipped by 7 bases and J by 3 bases; unmatched bases: 4. CDR3 size: 14 residues. The CDR3 region is CASTQGAANEKLFF. The CDR3 coding sequence is TGTGCCAGCACCCAGGGGGCGGCTAATGAAAAACTGTTTTTT.

The rearrangement links TRBV5-4 to TRBJ1-2; D is possibly TRBD1 (6 bases). Trimming stripped 4 bases from V and 4 bases from J, with 17 bases between. Germline V gives CDR1 SGHNT, CDR2 YYREEE (reference sequence). CDR3 length equals 15 residues. DNA for the CDR3: TGTGCCAGCAGCATAATAGGGGGGGTGGTCTATGGCTACACCTTC. This sequence encodes CASSIIGGVVYGYTF.

This chain uses TRBV28 with TRBJ2-7; 9 bases are a match to TRBD1. The CDR3 runs 13 residues. The V gene's germline CDR1 is MDHEN and CDR2 SYDVKM. J gave up 4 bases and V 2 bases, and 0 bases lay outside the gene matches. The CDR3 region is CASSLGTGYEQYF. In DNA, the CDR3 is TGTGCCAGCAGTTTAGGGACAGGGTACGAGCAGTACTTC. Looking up the rest from reference TRBV28 and TRBJ2-7 gives the full variable domain: DVKVTQSSRYLVKRTGEKVFLECVQDMDHENMFWYRQDPGLGLRLIYFSYDVKMKEKGDIPEGYSVSREKKERFSLILESASTNQTSMYLCASSLGTGYEQYFGPGTRLTVT.

The V gene is TRBV28, the J gene TRBJ1-2, with TRBD1 matching over 7 bases. The CDR3 length is 13 residues. V was clipped by 6 bases and J by 8 bases; unmatched bases: 9. Germline V gene lookup returns CDR1 MDHEN and CDR2 SYDVKM. The CDR3 bases are TGTGCCAGCAGAGCGACAGGGATGGACGGCTACACCTTC. Amino acid sequence: CASRATGMDGYTF.

CDR3 amino acids: CASSLEHLYEQYF. As DNA, the CDR3 is TGTGCCAGCAGCTTAGAACACCTCTACGAGCAGTACTTC. The chain is built from TRBV7-2 and TRBJ2-7, with unresolved D. The V and J ends lost 1 base and 3 bases respectively, with 7 bases between them. CDR1 is SGHTA, CDR2 FQGNSA, per germline. The CDR3 extends over 13 amino acids.